A selection of T cell receptor beta chains follows, all from one sample in a study of patients and donors after allogeneic stem cell transplantation. TCRdb re-derived calls from the RT-PCR reads in MiXCR, one entry per CDR3 protein. The profile covers roughly 140,000 distinct CDR3 sequences, with over 35% appearing a single time and 50% taken by the ten largest. The material sequenced was blood, either unsorted or a sorted T cell fraction (not recorded which). All receptors derive from a human donor who was either an allogeneic HSCT recipient or a stem cell or donor lymphocyte infusion donor (not recorded which). It is not recorded whose cells these are; they may come from a transplant donor. CDR3s include the opening cysteine and the closing phenylalanine or tryptophan. D genes are given only for firm matches. For some rows the clone size is stated as once, few or many, or as a class when expanded; others skip it.

j_call d_call v_call clone_size cdr3_aa cdr3_nt
TRBJ2-1 - TRBV7-9 few CASGDRLNEQFF TGTGCCAGCGGAGACAGGTTAAATGAGCAGTTCTTC
TRBJ1-3 - TRBV5-5 few CASSLDPSRGNTIYF TGTGCCAGCAGCTTGGATCCATCCCGTGGAAACACCATATATTTT
TRBJ2-1 TRBD2 TRBV12-3/TRBV12-4 - CASSLKLAVANEQFF TGTGCCAGCAGTTTAAAACTAGCGGTTGCAAATGAGCAGTTCTTC
TRBJ2-3 - TRBV7-3 - CASSAQGSGTDTQYF TGTGCCAGCAGCGCCCAGGGGTCTGGCACAGATACGCAGTATTTT
TRBJ2-2 - TRBV6-5 - CASSYGAGSTGELFF TGTGCCAGCAGTTACGGTGCAGGGTCCACCGGGGAGCTGTTTTTT
TRBJ2-3 - TRBV12-3/TRBV12-4 - CASRTVPRDTQYF TGTGCCAGCAGGACAGTTCCTAGAGATACGCAGTATTTT
TRBJ1-1 - TRBV12-3/TRBV12-4 - CASSSRRQNTEAFF TGTGCCAGCAGTTCAAGAAGACAGAACACTGAAGCTTTCTTT
TRBJ1-1 - TRBV6-2/TRBV6-3 few CASSYSRWLNTEAFF TGTGCCAGCAGTTACTCGAGATGGCTGAACACTGAAGCTTTCTTT
TRBJ1-4 - TRBV12-3/TRBV12-4 few CASSFQSPPNEKLFF TGTGCCAGCAGTTTCCAGTCCCCCCCTAATGAAAAACTGTTTTTT
TRBJ2-1 TRBD2 TRBV20-1 - CSAREGPGLRNNEQFF TGCAGTGCTAGAGAGGGTCCGGGACTAAGAAACAATGAGCAGTTCTTC
TRBJ1-2 - TRBV12-3/TRBV12-4 - CASRNEGGYGYTF TGTGCCAGCAGAAATGAGGGCGGATATGGCTACACCTTC
TRBJ1-1 - TRBV20-1 few CSATENMNTEAFF TGCAGTGCGACGGAGAACATGAACACTGAAGCTTTCTTT
TRBJ2-6 TRBD1 TRBV27 - CASSLVWPRGLSGANVLTF TGTGCCAGCAGTTTAGTTTGGCCCAGGGGGCTCTCTGGGGCCAACGTCCTGACTTTC
TRBJ2-1 - TRBV7-9 - CASSLAGGRNEQFF TGTGCCAGCAGCTTAGCGGGGGGGCGCAATGAGCAGTTCTTC